Shown below are 21 T cell receptor beta chains from a single sample sequenced in a study of T cell changes during pregnancy in multiple sclerosis (dated by TCRdb to between 2017 and 2020). The method was the immunoSEQ multiplex PCR assay. TCRdb stores this immuneACCESS table with in-frame sequences only. Part of the clones is absent; in the studies checked, under half of the shortfall reflects unresolved V genes, and no reason is known for the rest. A total of 65,000 to 75,000 clones appear in this sample, just under 95% of them only once. The biggest ten clones account for 3.7% of the sample. This sample comprised peripheral blood, obtained after pregnancy. These TCRs come from a female donor in good health, enrolled as a control in a pregnancy study.

This rearrangement joins TRBV13 to TRBJ1-5; weak D call: TRBD1 (5 bases). The V end was cut by 0 bases, the J end by 7 bases, with 13 bases between. CDR1 is PRHDT, CDR2 FYEKMQ, per germline (reference sequence). This CDR3 is built from 15 residues. CDR3 amino acids: CASSLGSGDNQPQHF. In DNA form, the CDR3 reads TGTGCCAGCAGCTTAGGCTCGGGGGATAACCAGCCCCAGCATTTT.

The CDR3 DNA sequence: TGTGCCAGCTCACCAGGGGAGAGGATGAACACTGAAGCTTTCTTT. Amino acids: CASSPGERMNTEAFF. The chain is built from TRBV18 and TRBJ1-1; unclear D gene. The length of the CDR3 is 15 residues. The V end lost 2 bases, the J end lost 0 bases, and 10 bases lay between the germline ends. Germline V lookup: CDR1 KGHSH, CDR2 LQKENI.

V is TRBV7-3 and J is TRBJ2-1, with TRBD2 matching over 12 bases. V lost 5 bases and J lost 7; bases outside the gene matches: 9. Looked up from germline, CDR1 is SGHTA and CDR2 is FQGTGA. The CDR3 runs to 16 residues. The CDR3 sequence is CASSMPLAGGSNEQFF. The CDR3 DNA sequence: TGTGCCAGCAGCATGCCCCTAGCGGGAGGGTCTAATGAGCAGTTCTTC.

V and J are TRBV19 and TRBJ2-1; 11 bases are a match to TRBD2. CDR3 length equals 15 residues. CDR1 and CDR2 from the germline V gene are LNHDA and SQIVND (reference sequence). The junction had 0 bases not matched to a gene; V was cut back by 1 base and J by 4 bases. The CDR3 DNA reads as TGTGCCAGTAGTATAGGACTAGCGGGATACAATGAGCAGTTCTTC. Encoded protein: CASSIGLAGYNEQFF. Drawing the rest from reference TRBV19 and TRBJ2-1, the complete variable domain is DGGITQSPKYLFRKEGQNVTLSCEQNLNHDAMYWYRQDPGQGLRLIYYSQIVNDFQKGDIAEGYSVSREKKESFPLTVTSAQKNPTAFYLCASSIGLAGYNEQFFGPGTRLTVL.

The sample holds one count of this clone. The J gene is TRBJ2-5, the V gene TRBV5-1; D gene unclear. Germline values: CDR1 SGHRS, CDR2 YFSETQ. Trimming removed 0 bases at V and 5 bases at J, with 5 bases between. This CDR3 spans 12 amino acids. The CDR3 region is CASSLARETQYF. The CDR3 region has the DNA TGCGCCAGCAGCTTGGCCAGGGAGACCCAGTACTTC.

The rearrangement uses TRBV5-1 and TRBJ2-3; D unresolved. V lost 0 bases and J 7 bases, leaving 6 bases between the germline ends. Germline lookup yields CDR1 SGHRS and CDR2 YFSETQ. This CDR3 region has 12 residues. DNA for the CDR3: TGCGCCAGCAGCTTGGAGGAGAATACGCAGTATTTT. Its protein product is CASSLEENTQYF.

The genes are TRBV11-2 and TRBJ2-3; no clear D. Germline V gene data show CDR1 as SGHAT and CDR2 as FQNNGV. The V gene lost 4 bases and the J gene lost 2 bases, with 13 bases spanning the gap. CDR3 size: 15 residues. The CDR3 protein is CASSYSPTYTDTQYF. The CDR3 nucleotides read TGTGCCAGCAGCTACTCTCCCACTTACACAGATACGCAGTATTTT.

This chain joins TRBV6-1 and TRBJ2-2; tentatively, D is TRBD2 (6 bases). Looked up from germline, CDR1 is MNHNS and CDR2 is SASEGT. The length of the CDR3 is 15 residues. The V and J ends lost 4 bases and 4 bases respectively, with 13 bases between them. The DNA for the CDR3 is TGTGCCAGCAGTGTAGGGCAGGGAGGCACCGGGGAGCTGTTTTTT. Translating gives CASSVGQGGTGELFF.

The genes are TRBV6-6 and TRBJ1-4; TRBD1 agrees at 8 bases. The CDR3 is 14 amino acids. J was trimmed by 5 bases and V by 6 bases; bases with no gene match: 5. From germline, CDR1 is MNHNY and CDR2 SVGAGI (reference sequence). The CDR3 loop is CASSNGQGNEKLFF. CDR3 in DNA: TGTGCCAGCAGCAATGGACAGGGAAATGAAAAACTGTTTTTT.

The chain uses TRBV7-9 and TRBJ2-7, with D maybe TRBD2 (6 bases). The germline V gene has CDR1 SEHNR and CDR2 FQNEAQ (reference sequence). Trimming pared 1 base from V and 3 bases from J, leaving 10 bases between. The CDR3 has 14 amino acids. The CDR3 coding sequence is TGTGCCAGCAGCTTAGACGCGGGGAGCTACGAGCAGTACTTC. Its translation: CASSLDAGSYEQYF.

The chain is built from TRBV28 and TRBJ1-5, with D perhaps matching TRBD1 (5 bases). The CDR3 is 15 amino acids. Germline CDR1 is MDHEN and CDR2 is SYDVKM. V lost 7 bases to trimming and J lost 6 bases, with 19 bases between them. The CDR3 nucleotides read TGTGCCAGCATTGGGGGGGTCATGGATGGTCAGCCCCAGCATTTT. Amino acid sequence: CASIGGVMDGQPQHF.

The chain couples TRBV19 to TRBJ1-3, with TRBD1 matching over 8 bases. Germline lookup yields CDR1 LNHDA and CDR2 SQIVND (reference sequence). Losses at the gene ends were 3 bases for V and 6 bases for J; bases not matched to a gene: 4. The CDR3 length is 14 residues. For the CDR3, the DNA is TGTGCCAGTAGTATCCAGGGGGCCGAAAACACCATATATTTT. This encodes CASSIQGAENTIYF.

The V and J genes are TRBV29-1 and TRBJ1-4, with D possibly being TRBD1 (5 bases). The germline V gene encodes CDR1 SQVTM and CDR2 ANQGSEA. The CDR3 is 14 residues long. Trimming removed 3 bases at V and 7 bases at J, with 15 bases between. The CDR3 reads CSVEFRGIGEKLFF. The CDR3 coding sequence is TGCAGCGTTGAGTTTCGGGGGATTGGTGAAAAACTGTTTTTT.

The genes are TRBV7-9 and TRBJ2-7; tentatively, D is TRBD2 (6 bases). The CDR3 runs 15 residues. Germline loops: CDR1 SEHNR, CDR2 FQNEAQ (reference sequence). Trimming cost V 5 bases and J 2 bases, with 16 bases left between them. This CDR3 reads CASSIASALTYEQYF. As DNA, the CDR3 is TGTGCCAGCAGCATCGCTAGCGCCCTTACCTACGAGCAGTACTTC.

The chain is built from TRBV11-2 and TRBJ2-1; 7 positions agree with TRBD2. Germline trimming cut 5 bases from V and 7 bases from J; bases unmatched to any gene: 11. This CDR3 has 15 amino acids. CDR1 SGHAT and CDR2 FQNNGV come from the germline V gene. The CDR3 is CASSPMSGIENEQFF. CDR3 coding DNA: TGTGCCAGCAGCCCGATGAGCGGGATTGAAAATGAGCAGTTCTTC.

The chain is built from TRBV7-9 and TRBJ2-5; TRBD2 matches at 9 bases. Per germline, CDR1 SEHNR and CDR2 FQNEAQ (reference sequence). The CDR3 covers 15 residues. With 5 bases clipped from V and 5 bases from J, the junction kept 9 bases outside the gene matches. CDR3 nucleotide sequence: TGTGCCAGCAGCGTCGGGACGGCGGGGGGGGAGACCCAGTACTTC. As protein: CASSVGTAGGETQYF.

The CDR3 reads CASERENTGELFF. CDR3 in DNA: TGTGCCAGCGAGCGGGAGAACACCGGGGAGCTGTTTTTT. The chain combines TRBV28 with TRBJ2-2, with 7 bases aligning to TRBD2. CDR3 size: 13 residues. Germline CDR1 and CDR2: MDHEN and SYDVKM. The trim removed 8 bases at V and 1 base at J, leaving 1 base unmatched.

This clone has more than one count but fewer than ten. The genes are TRBV30 and TRBJ2-3, with D perhaps matching TRBD1 (5 bases). This CDR3 is 14 amino acids long. From germline, CDR1 is GTSNPN and CDR2 SVGIG (reference sequence). The V end was cut by 0 bases, the J end by 1 base, with 8 bases between. The CDR3 sequence is CAWSVVGGTDTQYF. Here the CDR3 DNA reads TGTGCCTGGAGTGTAGTAGGGGGCACAGATACGCAGTATTTT.

The rearrangement links TRBV7-2 to TRBJ2-7; D unclear. Germline V gene sequence: CDR1 SGHTA, CDR2 FQGNSA. This CDR3 is 11 amino acids long. Trimming removed 5 bases at V and 4 bases at J, with 6 bases between. The chain's CDR3 is CASSEAYEQYF. CDR3 bases: TGTGCCAGCAGCGAAGCATACGAGCAGTACTTC.

CDR3 loop: CASSSGRQPQHF. The DNA of the CDR3 is TGTGCCAGCAGCTCAGGGCGCCAGCCCCAGCATTTT. The chain uses TRBV11-2 and TRBJ1-5, with D perhaps matching TRBD1 (5 bases). V was pared by 4 bases and J by 7 bases, with 8 bases between. The CDR3 is 12 residues long. Germline V CDR1 and CDR2: SGHAT, FQNNGV.

V gene TRBV25-1 combines with J gene TRBJ2-3; 10 bases map to TRBD2. The CDR3 consists of 13 residues. The germline V gene has CDR1 MGHDK and CDR2 SYGVNS. Trimming cost V 8 bases and J 6 bases; bases outside gene matches: 5. The CDR3 nucleotides read TGTGCCAGCCAGGGACTAGCGAGGGATACGCAGTATTTT. It yields the protein CASQGLARDTQYF.